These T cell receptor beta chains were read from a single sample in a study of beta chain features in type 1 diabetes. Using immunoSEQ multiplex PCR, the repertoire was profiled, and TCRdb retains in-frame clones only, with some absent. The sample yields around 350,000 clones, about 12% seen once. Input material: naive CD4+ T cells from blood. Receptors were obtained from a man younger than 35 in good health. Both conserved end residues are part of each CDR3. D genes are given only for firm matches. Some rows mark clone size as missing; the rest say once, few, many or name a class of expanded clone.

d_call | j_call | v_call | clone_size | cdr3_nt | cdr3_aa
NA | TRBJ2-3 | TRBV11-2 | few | TGTGCCAGCAGCCCAAGCGGCGGGCCAGATACGCAGTATTTT | CASSPSGGPDTQYF
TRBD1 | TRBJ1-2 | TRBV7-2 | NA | TGTGCCAGCAGCACAGGACAGGGGGCTTACTATGGCTACACCTTC | CASSTGQGAYYGYTF
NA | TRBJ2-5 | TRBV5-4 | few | TGTGCCAGCAGCTTGGACAAAGAGACCCAGTACTTC | CASSLDKETQYF
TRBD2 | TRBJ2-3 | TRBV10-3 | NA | TGTGCCACCGCGGGGACTAGCGGCACAGATACGCAGTATTTT | CATAGTSGTDTQYF
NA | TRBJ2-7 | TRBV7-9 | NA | TGTGCCAGCAGCTTAAATGCGGGAAAGTACGAGCAGTACTTC | CASSLNAGKYEQYF
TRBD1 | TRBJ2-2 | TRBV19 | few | TGTGCCAGTACCCTCGGGACAGACACCGGGGAGCTGTTTTTT | CASTLGTDTGELFF
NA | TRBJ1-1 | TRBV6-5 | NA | TGTGCCAGCAGTTACTCAGCAGGAATCGCTGAAGCTTTCTTT | CASSYSAGIAEAFF
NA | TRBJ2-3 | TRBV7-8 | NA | TGTGCCAGCAGTCTCGGACAAGGGTCGGCAGATACGCAGTATTTT | CASSLGQGSADTQYF
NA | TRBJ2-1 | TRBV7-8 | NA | TGTGCCAGCAGCGACCCGGGACATCCGAACAATGAGCAGTTCTTC | CASSDPGHPNNEQFF
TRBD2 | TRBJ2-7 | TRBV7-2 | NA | TGTGCCAGCAGCTTAGAGCGAGAGCGGGGAACCTACGAGCAGTACTTC | CASSLERERGTYEQYF
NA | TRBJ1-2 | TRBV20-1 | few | TGCAGTGCGCTATTTTCAGGCTACACCTTC | CSALFSGYTF
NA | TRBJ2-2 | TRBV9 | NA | TGTGCCAGCAGCGGTATCGCCGGGGAGCTGTTTTTT | CASSGIAGELFF
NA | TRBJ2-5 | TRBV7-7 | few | TGTGCTAGCAGCTTAGTACAGGGTCCAGAGACCCAGTACTTC | CASSLVQGPETQYF
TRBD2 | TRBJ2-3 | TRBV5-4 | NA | TGTGCCAGCAGTTTACTACTAGCGGGAGCAGATACGCAGTATTTT | CASSLLLAGADTQYF
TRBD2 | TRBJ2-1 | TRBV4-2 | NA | TGTGCCAGCAGCCACGGACTAGCGGGGGACAATGAGCAGTTCTTC | CASSHGLAGDNEQFF
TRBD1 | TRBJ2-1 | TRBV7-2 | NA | TGTGCCAGCAGCCCAGGGGGCCTAGCGAAGGGCTACAATGAGCAGTTCTTC | CASSPGGLAKGYNEQFF
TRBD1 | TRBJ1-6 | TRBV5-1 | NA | TGCGCCAGCAGTTCTCCCGGACAGGGCCTTCGGGGGGCCCTCCACTTT | CASSSPGQGLRGALHF
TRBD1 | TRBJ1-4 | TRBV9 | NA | TGTGCCAGCAGCCGGGACAGCGGTAATGAAAAACTGTTTTTT | CASSRDSGNEKLFF
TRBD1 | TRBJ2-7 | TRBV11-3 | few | TGTGCCAGCAGCCGCACCGGGACAGGGGATTACGAGCAGTACTTC | CASSRTGTGDYEQYF
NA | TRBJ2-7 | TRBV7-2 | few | TGTGCCAGCAGCTTGGCCATCGGGGAGCAGTACTTC | CASSLAIGEQYF
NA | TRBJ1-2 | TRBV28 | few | TGTGCCAGCAGTTCCTCGGTACGCGCGCTGGATGGCTACACCTTC | CASSSSVRALDGYTF
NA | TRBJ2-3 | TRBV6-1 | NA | TGTGCCAGCAGAGCAACGACAGATACGCAGTATTTT | CASRATTDTQYF
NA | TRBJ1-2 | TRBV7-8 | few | TGTGCCAGCAGCTTAACAGGGAGATCCTATGGCTACACCTTC | CASSLTGRSYGYTF
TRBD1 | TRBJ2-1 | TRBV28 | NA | TGTGCCAGCATGGTATTGGGACAGATATACAATGAGCAGTTCTTC | CASMVLGQIYNEQFF
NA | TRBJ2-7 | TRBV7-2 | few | TGTGCCAGCAGCCTCCGGACAGAACGCTACGAGCAGTACTTC | CASSLRTERYEQYF
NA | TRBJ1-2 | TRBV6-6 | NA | TGTGCCAGCAGTTACTCGAACGGGAACTATGGCTACACCTTC | CASSYSNGNYGYTF
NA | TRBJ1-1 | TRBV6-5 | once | TGTGCCAGCAGTTACTCGTATGGCGGAGACACTGAAGCTTTCTTT | CASSYSYGGDTEAFF
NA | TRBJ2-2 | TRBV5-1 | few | TGCGCCAGCAGCCCAGGAACCACCGGGGAGCTGTTTTTT | CASSPGTTGELFF
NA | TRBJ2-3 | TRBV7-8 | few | TGTGCCAGCAGCTTACTGGCGGGTACGCAGTATTTT | CASSLLAGTQYF
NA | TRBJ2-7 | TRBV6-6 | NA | TGTGCCAGCAGTTACGGACTCTCCTACGAGCAGTACTTC | CASSYGLSYEQYF
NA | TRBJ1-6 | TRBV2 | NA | TGTGCCACCCAGGACAGCCGCAATTCACCCCTCCACTTT | CATQDSRNSPLHF
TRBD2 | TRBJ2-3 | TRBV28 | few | TGTGCCAGCAGACCTAGACTAGCGGTGCGCACAGATACGCAGTATTTT | CASRPRLAVRTDTQYF
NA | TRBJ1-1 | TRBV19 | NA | TGTGCCAGTAGTCCACAGGTGAACACTGAAGCTTTCTTT | CASSPQVNTEAFF
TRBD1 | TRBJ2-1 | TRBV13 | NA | TGTGCCAGCAGCACCTGGACAGGGATAAATGAGCAGTTCTTC | CASSTWTGINEQFF
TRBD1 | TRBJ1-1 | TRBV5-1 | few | TGCGCCAGCAGCTCGCGGACAGGGGGCGAGGATGAAGCTTTCTTT | CASSSRTGGEDEAFF
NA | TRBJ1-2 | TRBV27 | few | TGTGCCAGCAGTTTAGGGGGCGCGGCGGGCTACACCTTC | CASSLGGAAGYTF
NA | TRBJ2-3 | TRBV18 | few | TGTGCCAGCTCACCAGTAGTGACAGCTAGCACAGATACGCAGTATTTT | CASSPVVTASTDTQYF
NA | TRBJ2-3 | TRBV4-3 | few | TGCGCCAGCAGCCAAGGGGGCTTCGGGGATACGCAGTATTTT | CASSQGGFGDTQYF
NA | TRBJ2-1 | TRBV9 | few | TGTGCCAGCAGCGTAGGTCTAGCGAACTACAATGAGCAGTTCTTC | CASSVGLANYNEQFF
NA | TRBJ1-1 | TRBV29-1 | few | TGCAGCGTCAGGACCACAGGGATGGACACTGAAGCTTTCTTT | CSVRTTGMDTEAFF
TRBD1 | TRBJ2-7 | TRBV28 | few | TGTGCCAGCAGTCGTACAGGGGGTGTGAACGAGCAGTACTTC | CASSRTGGVNEQYF
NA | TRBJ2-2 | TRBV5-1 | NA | TGCGCCAGCAGCTTTACGACTATCCGGAGGGCAGGGGAGCTGTTTTTT | CASSFTTIRRAGELFF